The text below deals with one TCR beta chain. This record comes from a study of blood T cell repertoires in COVID-19. For the study at large: Samples taken during acute and convalescent COVID-19 were collected in the United States, Italy and Spain. T cells, B-cell-depleted T cells, or PBMCs supplied cDNA or gDNA.

As processed by the authors: Reference gene primer amplification gave nucleated cell count estimates. Assay used: immunoSEQ multiplex PCR; TCRdb lists only in-frame clones, some missing. V, J and clone size are taken as reported in that table, and D and trimming were inferred from the DNA itself. Among about 290,000 clones listed, over 80% were seen once. The TCR sequence derives from a woman between 45 and 60 years old with active or convalescent COVID-19. The sample was peripheral blood.

The DNA for the CDR3 is TGTGCCAGCAGCCCCGGTCGGGGATCTAACTATGGCTACACCTTC. Encoded protein: CASSPGRGSNYGYTF. The chain combines TRBV2 with TRBJ1-2; D is undetermined. Per the germline V gene, CDR1 is SNHLY and CDR2 is FYNNEI. The CDR3 loop spans 15 amino acids. V lost 6 bases and J 0 bases, leaving 14 bases between the germline ends.